This T cell receptor beta chain appears in the sequencing data of a study of T-cell memory formation after mild COVID-19. TCRdb re-called the 5' RACE reads through MiXCR, storing one row per CDR3 protein. The sample carries roughly 300,000 distinct CDR3 sequences, approximately 8.4% recorded once. Overall study findings and caveats: CM and EM subsets held most contracting CD4+ clones; EMRA held CD8+ ones. The appearance of some responding clones in pre-infection memory suggested that cross-reactive memory joined.

With respect to this clonotype: Its antigen is not identified.

The CDR3 is 17 residues long. CDR1 SGHRS and CDR2 YFSETQ come from the germline V gene. Unmatched junction bases numbered 11, after V lost 2 bases and J lost 2 bases. The sequencing sample was made of PBMCs or a T cell subset sorted from them (not recorded which). The rearrangement uses TRBV5-1 and TRBJ1-2; 8 bases are a match to TRBD1. The clonotype originates from a man between 18 and 35 years old who had mild COVID-19 (a few samples of this study predate the infection). Cell type and time point are not known. The CDR3, as DNA: TGCGCCAGCAGCTTTGAGTTTTGGGACAGGCGGAACTATGGCTACACCTTC. Protein sequence: CASSFEFWDRRNYGYTF.